This entry is about one T cell receptor beta chain. CDR3 length: 15 amino acids. Trimming removed 3 bases from V and 4 bases from J, with 15 bases in between. Germline V gene sequence: CDR1 MNHEY, CDR2 SMNVEV (reference sequence). The assay was immunoSEQ multiplex PCR, and TCRdb's table has in-frame clones only and misses some. Of millions of clones in the sample, roughly 95% were seen once. The sample is drawn from a study of shared clonotypes between healthy human individuals. The chain couples TRBV27 to TRBJ1-1; D is perhaps TRBD1 (5 bases). The sequence was obtained from a man younger than 35 in good health. Sequenced sample: naive CD4+ T cells sorted from blood. Documented subset: CD45RA+ positively selected. The CDR3 DNA sequence: TGTGCCAGCAGTTTTAACTTTCCGGGGGGCACTGAAGCTTTCTTT. This gives the protein CASSFNFPGGTEAFF.